These 11 T cell receptor beta chains were sequenced from one sample in a study of cytomegalovirus exposure and HLA in healthy donors. PCR amplification relied on 60 Vbeta primers (plus 13 Jbeta primers). Assay: immunoSEQ multiplex PCR; the TCRdb copy retains only in-frame clones and omits some. The table has 200,000 to 250,000 clones, 82% seen once. The sample consisted of PBMCs. These TCRs come from a woman aged 40-49 years in good health and CMV-seronegative.

This chain joins TRBV19 and TRBJ2-2; 12 bases map to TRBD1. Germline CDR1 is LNHDA and CDR2 is SQIVND (reference sequence). The V and J ends lost 3 bases and 7 bases, in that order; junction bases with no gene match: 6. The CDR3 totals 16 residues. The CDR3 coding sequence is TGTGCCAGTAGTATCCAGGGACAGGGGGCTTTCGGGGAGCTGTTTTTT. This codes for CASSIQGQGAFGELFF. Supplemented by reference TRBV19 and TRBJ2-2, the full variable domain reads DGGITQSPKYLFRKEGQNVTLSCEQNLNHDAMYWYRQDPGQGLRLIYYSQIVNDFQKGDIAEGYSVSREKKESFPLTVTSAQKNPTAFYLCASSIQGQGAFGELFFGEGSRLTVL.

V gene TRBV19 combines with J gene TRBJ1-5; 7 positions agree with TRBD1. The CDR3 has 15 residues. With 5 bases clipped from V and 1 base from J, the junction kept 5 bases outside the gene matches. Germline assignment: CDR1 LNHDA and CDR2 SQIVND (reference sequence). The CDR3 loop is CASSQTGMSNQPQHF. In DNA form, the CDR3 reads TGTGCCAGTAGTCAGACAGGGATGAGCAATCAGCCCCAGCATTTT.

This clone was seen once. The chain couples TRBV4-1 to TRBJ2-1, with TRBD2 matching 8 bases. Germline lookup yields CDR1 MGHRA and CDR2 YSYEKL. The CDR3 covers 14 residues. Losses at the gene ends were 4 bases for V and 5 bases for J; bases not matched to a gene: 4. The CDR3: CASSPREGNNEQFF. The CDR3 DNA reads TGCGCCAGCAGCCCACGGGAGGGAAACAATGAGCAGTTCTTC.

The rearrangement uses TRBV9 and TRBJ1-1, with unresolved D. Germline loops: CDR1 SGDLS, CDR2 YYNGEE. The length of the CDR3 is 14 residues. The V end was cut by 2 bases, the J end by 5 bases, with 13 bases between. This CDR3 reads CASSVQDSGTEAFF. The CDR3 DNA follows: TGTGCCAGCAGCGTCCAGGACTCGGGGACTGAAGCTTTCTTT.

CDR3 sequence reads: CASSGDSGADTQYF. In DNA form, the CDR3 reads TGTGCCAGCAGTGGTGATAGCGGGGCAGATACGCAGTATTTT. The gene calls are TRBV6-1 and TRBJ2-3, with 8 bases aligning to TRBD2. The J segment lost 4 bases and the V segment lost 4 bases, leaving 4 bases of the junction unmatched. Germline V lookup: CDR1 MNHNS, CDR2 SASEGT. This CDR3 has 14 amino acids.

The chain has TRBV29-1 and TRBJ1-2; D is unresolved. V lost 1 base to trimming and J lost 2 bases, with 20 bases between them. Germline V lookup: CDR1 SQVTM, CDR2 ANQGSEA. CDR3 length: 17 residues. Here the CDR3 reads CSVEGLMRANLNYGYTF. The CDR3 DNA reads TGCAGCGTTGAAGGACTTATGCGGGCTAACCTAAACTATGGCTACACCTTC.

This rearrangement joins TRBV27 to TRBJ1-2; weak D call: TRBD1 (6 bases). Germline V gene sequence: CDR1 MNHEY, CDR2 SMNVEV (reference sequence). V was clipped by 6 bases and J by 0 bases, with 26 bases between them. The CDR3 loop spans 19 amino acids. CDR3 in DNA: TGTGCCAGCAGGCCTTTTTTCAGGGGACCCGTCACCTCTAACTATGGCTACACCTTC. It encodes CASRPFFRGPVTSNYGYTF.

This sequence joins TRBV5-1 and TRBJ1-2, with 7 bases identical to TRBD1. There are 14 residues in the CDR3. Germline CDR1 SGHRS, CDR2 YFSETQ. V shed 4 bases and J 8 bases; nucleotides not matched to a gene: 11. The CDR3 nucleotides are TGCGCCAGCAGCCAGGGGTTCGCAGGGGGAGGCTACACCTTC. Amino acids: CASSQGFAGGGYTF.

This rearrangement joins TRBV6-6 to TRBJ2-1, with D possibly being TRBD2 (6 bases). The V end lost 0 bases, the J end lost 2 bases, and 11 bases lay between the germline ends. The CDR3 extends over 16 amino acids. Germline V gene data show CDR1 as MNHNY and CDR2 as SVGAGI (reference sequence). The CDR3 sequence is CASSYSFLAPYNEQFF. CDR3 DNA: TGTGCCAGCAGTTACTCGTTCCTAGCGCCCTACAATGAGCAGTTCTTC.

This clone was detected a few times. The chain is built from TRBV6-1 and TRBJ1-1; 7 positions agree with TRBD1. Germline CDR1 MNHNS, CDR2 SASEGT. CDR3 length: 13 residues. V was pared by 6 bases and J by 3 bases, with 4 bases of the junction left unmatched. CDR3 DNA sequence: TGTGCCAGCAGGACCACAGGGGACACTGAAGCTTTCTTT. Its protein is CASRTTGDTEAFF.

This rearrangement joins TRBV7-6 to TRBJ2-1, with 7 bases aligning to TRBD1. In germline, CDR1 is SGHVS, CDR2 FNYEAQ. The CDR3 loop spans 14 amino acids. V lost 1 base, J lost 5 bases, and 2 bases stayed unmatched. The CDR3 loop reads CASSLGQGDNEQFF. As DNA, the CDR3 is TGTGCCAGCAGCTTAGGACAGGGTGACAATGAGCAGTTCTTC.